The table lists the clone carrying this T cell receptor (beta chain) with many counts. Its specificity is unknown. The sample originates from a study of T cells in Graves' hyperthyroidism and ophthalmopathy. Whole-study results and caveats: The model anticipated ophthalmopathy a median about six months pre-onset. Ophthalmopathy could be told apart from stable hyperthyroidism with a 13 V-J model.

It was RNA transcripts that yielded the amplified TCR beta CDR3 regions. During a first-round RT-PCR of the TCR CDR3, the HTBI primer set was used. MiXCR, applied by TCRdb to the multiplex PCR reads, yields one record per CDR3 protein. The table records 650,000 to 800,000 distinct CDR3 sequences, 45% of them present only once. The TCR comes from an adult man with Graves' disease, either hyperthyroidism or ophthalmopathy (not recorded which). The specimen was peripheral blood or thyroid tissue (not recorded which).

The CDR3 DNA follows: TGCAGCGCCCAAGGGCGGGGTGAAAAACTGTTTTTT. Translating it yields CSAQGRGEKLFF. The V and J genes are TRBV29-1 and TRBJ1-4, with D hard to call. The CDR3 loop spans 12 amino acids. Trimming stripped 7 bases from V and 7 bases from J, with 13 bases between. Germline CDR1 SQVTM, CDR2 ANQGSEA.